This entry lists 5 T cell receptor beta chains sequenced from one sample in a study of blood T cell repertoires in COVID-19. Clones were read by immunoSEQ multiplex PCR, and TCRdb kept only the in-frame ones, dropping some. The sample yields 90,000 to 130,000 clones, 70% to 85% seen once. Specimen: peripheral blood. The receptors here all came from a woman aged 40 to 50 with acute or convalescent COVID-19.

This clone was detected only a few times. The V gene is TRBV20-1, the J gene TRBJ1-2; D call uncertain. Germline-derived CDR1 and CDR2 are DFQATT and SNEGSKA (reference sequence). This CDR3 has 10 amino acids. Trimming took off 6 bases at V and 4 bases at J, with 6 bases between the two ends. The CDR3 DNA is TGCAGTGCGGCCAGCTATGGCTACACCTTC. It translates to CSAASYGYTF.

The V call is TRBV19, the J call TRBJ2-2, with a possible D match to TRBD1 (5 bases). V was trimmed by 3 bases and J by 6 bases, leaving 17 bases between them. Germline V CDR1 and CDR2: LNHDA, SQIVND (reference sequence). CDR3 size: 16 residues. For the CDR3, the DNA is TGTGCCAGTAGTATTAGGTTGTCAGGGCCTTCCGGGGAGCTGTTTTTT. Translation: CASSIRLSGPSGELFF.

The gene calls are TRBV28 and TRBJ2-7, with a possible D match to TRBD2 (7 bases). The V and J ends lost 7 bases and 3 bases respectively, with 13 bases between them. The CDR3 loop spans 13 amino acids. The germline gives CDR1 MDHEN, CDR2 SYDVKM. CDR3 sequence reads: CASINREGYEQYF. The CDR3 nucleotides are TGTGCCAGCATAAACAGGGAGGGCTACGAGCAGTACTTC.

The chain uses TRBV5-1 and TRBJ1-5; 8 nucleotides line up with TRBD1. The CDR3 length is 15 residues. V lost 5 bases, J lost 5 bases, and 9 bases stayed unmatched. Germline CDR1 SGHRS, CDR2 YFSETQ. CDR3 protein: CASSRTGSGDQPQHF. DNA of the CDR3: TGCGCCAGCAGTCGGACAGGGTCGGGCGATCAGCCCCAGCATTTT.

The gene calls are TRBV7-9 and TRBJ2-3; a weak D match, TRBD2 (6 bases). Between the trimmed V and J ends, which lost 3 bases and 4 bases, there was a span of 14 bases. Germline assignment: CDR1 SEHNR and CDR2 FQNEAQ (reference sequence). The CDR3 contains 15 residues. Written as DNA, the CDR3 is TGTGCCAGCAGCTTCCGGGGGACTGTCGCAGATACGCAGTATTTT. Encoded protein: CASSFRGTVADTQYF.